This section outlines one T cell receptor (beta chain) sequence together with its context. What it binds is not known. The protocol was immunoSEQ multiplex PCR, while the TCRdb copy is restricted to in-frame clones and leaves out a portion. The top ten clones hold over 15% of a sample with over 80,000 clones, 70% to 90% of them seen once. CDR1 is SGHRS, CDR2 YFSETQ, per germline. The CDR3 covers 14 residues. Trimming took off 2 bases at V and 1 base at J, with 9 bases between the two ends. The data stem from a study of radiotherapy plus CTLA-4 blockade in lung cancer. About the research overall: Disease control was achieved by less than 40% of patients, and objective responses by less than 20%. Study conclusions and caveats: Blood TCR clones of tumor origin expanded after radiotherapy plus ipilimumab. Reports identified early blood T cell clone dynamics, with interferon-beta, as the best response predictor.

The sequence was obtained from a human donor with non-small cell lung cancer that progressed on radiotherapy plus ipilimumab. The V call is TRBV5-1, the J call TRBJ1-1; D perhaps matches TRBD1 (6 bases). The sequenced sample was peripheral blood, obtained from a patient treated with radiotherapy plus ipilimumab. CDR3 region: CASSLQGTNTEAFF. DNA of the CDR3: TGCGCCAGCAGCTTACAGGGAACGAACACTGAAGCTTTCTTT.